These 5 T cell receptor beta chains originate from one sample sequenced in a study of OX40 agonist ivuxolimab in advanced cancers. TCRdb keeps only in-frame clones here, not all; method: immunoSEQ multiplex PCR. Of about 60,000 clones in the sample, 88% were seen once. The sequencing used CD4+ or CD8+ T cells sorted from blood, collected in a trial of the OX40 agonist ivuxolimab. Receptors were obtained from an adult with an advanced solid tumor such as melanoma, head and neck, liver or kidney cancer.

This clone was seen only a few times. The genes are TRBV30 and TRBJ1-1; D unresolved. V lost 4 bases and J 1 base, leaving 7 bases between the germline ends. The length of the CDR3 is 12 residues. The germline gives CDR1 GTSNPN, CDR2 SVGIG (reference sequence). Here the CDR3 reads CAWTRTNTEAFF. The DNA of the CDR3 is TGTGCCTGGACTCGTACGAACACTGAAGCTTTCTTT.

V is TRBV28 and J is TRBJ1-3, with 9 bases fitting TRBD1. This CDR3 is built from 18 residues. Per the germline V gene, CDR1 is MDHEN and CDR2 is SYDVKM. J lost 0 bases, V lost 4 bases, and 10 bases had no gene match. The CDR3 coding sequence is TGTGCCAGCAGTTCTCATATGGACAGGGGAAACTCTGGAAACACCATATATTTT. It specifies CASSSHMDRGNSGNTIYF.

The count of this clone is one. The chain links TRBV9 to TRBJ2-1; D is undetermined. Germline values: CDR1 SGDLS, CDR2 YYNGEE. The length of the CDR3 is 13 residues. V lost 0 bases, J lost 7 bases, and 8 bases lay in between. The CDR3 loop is CASSVVPRNEQFF. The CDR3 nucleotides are TGTGCCAGCAGCGTAGTCCCCAGAAATGAGCAGTTCTTC.

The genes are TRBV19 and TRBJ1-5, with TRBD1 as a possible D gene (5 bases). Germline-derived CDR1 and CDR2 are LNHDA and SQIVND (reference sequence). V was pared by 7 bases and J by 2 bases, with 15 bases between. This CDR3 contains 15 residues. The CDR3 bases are TGTGCCAGTACCCTGGACCAGGGCGGCAATCAGCCCCAGCATTTT. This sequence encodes CASTLDQGGNQPQHF.

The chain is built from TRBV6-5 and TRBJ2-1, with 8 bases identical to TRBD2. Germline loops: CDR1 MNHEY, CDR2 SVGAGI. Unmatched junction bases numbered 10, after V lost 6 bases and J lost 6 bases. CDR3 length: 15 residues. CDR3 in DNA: TGTGCCAGCAGGAAAACGGGACTAGTGGGCAATGAGCAGTTCTTC. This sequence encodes CASRKTGLVGNEQFF.